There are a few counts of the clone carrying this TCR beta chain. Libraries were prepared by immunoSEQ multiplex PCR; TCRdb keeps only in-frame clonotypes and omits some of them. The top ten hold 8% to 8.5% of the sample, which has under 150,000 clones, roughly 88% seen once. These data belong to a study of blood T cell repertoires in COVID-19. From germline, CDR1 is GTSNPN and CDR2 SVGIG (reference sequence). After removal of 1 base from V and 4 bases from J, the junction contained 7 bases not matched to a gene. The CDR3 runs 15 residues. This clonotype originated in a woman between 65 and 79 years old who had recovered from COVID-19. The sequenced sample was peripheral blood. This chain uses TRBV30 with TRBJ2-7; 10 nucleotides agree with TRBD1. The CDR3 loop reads CAWSGDRGAGYEQYF. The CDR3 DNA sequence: TGTGCCTGGAGTGGGGACAGGGGCGCGGGTTACGAGCAGTACTTC.